Following are 20 T cell receptor beta chains from one sample sequenced in a study of shared clonotypes between healthy human individuals. Repertoires were generated with immunoSEQ multiplex PCR, while TCRdb's copy carries only in-frame clones and drops some. Of about 980,000 clones listed, 60% to 85% are singletons. The sequenced sample consisted of memory CD4+ T cells sorted from blood. Specified subset: CD45RA-negative fraction. Source of these receptors: a man younger than 35 in good health.

J is TRBJ2-5 and V is TRBV2; 11 bases align to TRBD2. Germline lookup yields CDR1 SNHLY and CDR2 FYNNEI. Unmatched junction bases numbered 5, after V lost 6 bases and J lost 2 bases. The length of the CDR3 is 15 residues. CDR3 coding DNA: TGTGCCAGCAGGGCAGGGACTAGCGGACAAGAGACCCAGTACTTC. Its protein product is CASRAGTSGQETQYF.

This clone was counted between two and nine times. The chain recombines TRBV14 with TRBJ2-5; possible D gene TRBD1, 7 bases. In germline, CDR1 is SGHDN, CDR2 FVKESK. Deletions cut 5 bases from V and 7 bases from J, with 14 bases between. There are 13 residues in the CDR3. In nucleotides, the CDR3 is TGTGCCAGCAGCGGGACAGCGGAGGGGACCCAGTACTTC. Encoded protein: CASSGTAEGTQYF.

This chain joins TRBV28 and TRBJ1-6, with TRBD1 matching over 7 bases. Unmatched junction bases numbered 7, after V lost 10 bases and J lost 7 bases. Germline V gene data show CDR1 as MDHEN and CDR2 as SYDVKM. The CDR3 consists of 13 residues. The CDR3 bases are TGTGCCACCAGGGGGACCCCCAATTCACCCCTCCACTTT. Protein product: CATRGTPNSPLHF.

This sequence joins TRBV28 and TRBJ2-3; 10 bases align to TRBD1. The V and J ends lost 10 bases and 4 bases, in that order; junction bases with no gene match: 8. Germline V lookup: CDR1 MDHEN, CDR2 SYDVKM. The CDR3 is made up of 14 amino acids. CDR3 bases: TGTGCCACCTCATCCGGGACAGGGGCAGATACGCAGTATTTT. This translates into CATSSGTGADTQYF.

J is TRBJ2-1 and V is TRBV11-2, with D possibly matching TRBD1 (5 bases). This CDR3 has 13 residues. V shed 8 bases and J shed 9 bases, with 17 bases lying between them. Per the germline V gene, CDR1 is SGHAT and CDR2 is FQNNGV. CDR3 coding DNA: TGTGCCAGCGGCAATAGGGGATCCGGTGAGCAGTTCTTC. Its protein product is CASGNRGSGEQFF.

The J gene is TRBJ2-1, the V gene TRBV10-3; TRBD2 aligns across 13 bases. CDR3 length equals 12 residues. The trim removed 10 bases at V and 10 bases at J, leaving 4 bases unmatched. Per germline, CDR1 ENHRY and CDR2 SYGVKD. CDR3: CATTGLAGEQFF. Here the CDR3 DNA reads TGTGCCACGACGGGACTAGCGGGAGAGCAGTTCTTC.

V and J are TRBV25-1 and TRBJ1-3; no clear D. Per germline, CDR1 MGHDK and CDR2 SYGVNS. Trimming left V 3 bases short and J 4 bases short, with 7 bases between. The CDR3 extends over 13 amino acids. The CDR3 region has the DNA TGTGCCAGCAGTGACAGAAACGGAAACACCATATATTTT. Translated: CASSDRNGNTIYF.

The rearrangement links TRBV10-3 to TRBJ1-5; a weak D match, TRBD1 (6 bases). In germline, CDR1 is ENHRY, CDR2 SYGVKD. The CDR3 extends over 15 amino acids. Trimming removed 5 bases at V and 0 bases at J, with 11 bases between. CDR3 bases: TGTGCCATCAGTCCACAGGGAAATAGCAATCAGCCCCAGCATTTT. Protein: CAISPQGNSNQPQHF.

V usage is TRBV28 and J usage is TRBJ2-5; perhaps TRBD2 as D (5 bases). The ends were cut back, 2 bases at V and 7 bases at J, with 14 bases in the middle. The CDR3 runs 14 residues. Germline CDR1 and CDR2: MDHEN and SYDVKM. The CDR3 spells CASSLNSPRATQYF. The DNA for the CDR3 is TGTGCCAGCAGTTTAAACAGCCCGAGGGCGACCCAGTACTTC. The full variable domain, its missing parts supplied by reference TRBV28 and TRBJ2-5, is DVKVTQSSRYLVKRTGEKVFLECVQDMDHENMFWYRQDPGLGLRLIYFSYDVKMKEKGDIPEGYSVSREKKERFSLILESASTNQTSMYLCASSLNSPRATQYFGPGTRLLVL.

V is TRBV9 and J is TRBJ1-6; no reliable D call. Trimming left V 1 base short and J 10 bases short, with 9 bases between. Germline lookup yields CDR1 SGDLS and CDR2 YYNGEE. The CDR3 covers 13 residues. The CDR3 sequence is CASSVKGGSPLHF. The CDR3 bases are TGTGCCAGCAGCGTAAAGGGTGGGTCACCCCTCCACTTT.

This chain links TRBV6-1 with TRBJ1-1, with D uncertain. Germline V gene sequence: CDR1 MNHNS, CDR2 SASEGT. This CDR3 has 14 residues. V shed 7 bases and J shed 0 bases, with 12 bases lying between them. The CDR3 loop reads CASTTGIMNTEAFF. The CDR3 DNA is TGTGCCAGCACAACCGGGATAATGAACACTGAAGCTTTCTTT.

CDR3 loop: CASSTPTSYEQYF. The DNA for the CDR3 is TGTGCCAGCAGTACACCGACTAGTTACGAGCAGTACTTC. The chain recombines TRBV28 with TRBJ2-7, with a weak D call TRBD2 (6 bases). This CDR3 has 13 residues. V dropped 5 bases and J dropped 4 bases, with 12 bases sitting between them. Looked up from germline, CDR1 is MDHEN and CDR2 is SYDVKM.

Regarding this clone: At one of its ends the junction is not consistent with the germline gene, which may arise from a read error. This chain joins TRBV7-9 and TRBJ1-1; D is possibly TRBD1 (5 bases). Looked up from germline, CDR1 is SEHNR and CDR2 is FQNEAQ (reference sequence). This CDR3 contains 15 residues. This CDR3 reads CASSPRGGLNSEAFF. The CDR3, as DNA: TGTGCCAGCAGCCCCCGGGGGGGATTGAACAGTGAAGCTTTCTTT.

This chain uses TRBV9 with TRBJ2-2; no clear D gene. Germline-derived CDR1 and CDR2 are SGDLS and YYNGEE. The CDR3 covers 15 residues. V gave up 0 bases and J gave up 6 bases, with 12 bases separating them. The CDR3 DNA reads TGTGCCAGCAGCGTAGGGCAAAGGGCCGCCGGGGAGCTGTTTTTT. Protein: CASSVGQRAAGELFF.

V usage is TRBV28 and J usage is TRBJ1-1, with TRBD1 matching 12 bases. This CDR3 comprises 18 residues. Trimming removed 5 bases from V and 3 bases from J; junction bases left unmatched: 13. CDR1 and CDR2 (germline): MDHEN, SYDVKM. The CDR3 protein is CASSTRNPGQGADTEAFF. The CDR3 DNA reads as TGTGCCAGCAGTACGCGCAACCCGGGACAGGGGGCTGACACTGAAGCTTTCTTT.

The chain has TRBV11-3 and TRBJ2-5; D gene ambiguous. The CDR3 runs 16 residues. Trimming cost V 5 bases and J 4 bases, with 20 bases left between them. CDR1 is SGHNT and CDR2 is YENEEA in the germline V gene. CDR3 sequence: CASSRGVGEKGETQYF. The CDR3 nucleotides are TGTGCCAGCAGCCGTGGGGTTGGGGAAAAAGGAGAGACCCAGTACTTC. Based on the CDR3 plus reference TRBV11-3 and TRBJ2-5, the full variable domain is EAGVVQSPRYKIIEKKQPVAFWCNPISGHNTLYWYLQNLGQGPELLIRYENEEAVDDSQLPKDRFSAERLKGVDSTLKIQPAELGDSAVYLCASSRGVGEKGETQYFGPGTRLLVL.

This clone occurred once. The CDR3 nucleotides read TGCGCCAGCAGCCCCTGGACAGTCCACCAAGAGACCCAGTACTTC. Amino acids: CASSPWTVHQETQYF. The gene calls are TRBV5-1 and TRBJ2-5; D possibly corresponds to TRBD1 (6 bases). The CDR3 length is 15 residues. CDR1 is SGHRS, CDR2 YFSETQ, per germline. V lost 4 bases to trimming and J lost 0 bases, with 13 bases between them. The variable domain in full, completed from reference TRBV5-1 and TRBJ2-5, reads KAGVTQTPRYLIKTRGQQVTLSCSPISGHRSVSWYQQTPGQGLQFLFEYFSETQRNKGNFPGRFSGRQFSNSRSEMNVSTLELGDSALYLCASSPWTVHQETQYFGPGTRLLVL.

The chain combines TRBV18 with TRBJ1-3; 10 bases map to TRBD1. Germline V CDR1 and CDR2: KGHSH, LQKENI. The CDR3 spans 16 residues. The ends lost 4 bases at V and 4 bases at J; junction bases unmatched: 7. CDR3 region: CASSLSTGGYGNTIYF. The CDR3 DNA sequence: TGTGCCAGCTCACTTTCGACAGGGGGCTACGGAAACACCATATATTTT.

The genes are TRBV9 and TRBJ1-3; D remains unclear. The CDR3 totals 14 residues. Trimming stripped 4 bases from V and 0 bases from J, with 8 bases between. From germline, CDR1 is SGDLS and CDR2 YYNGEE. CDR3 sequence reads: CASSPRFSGNTIYF. CDR3 in DNA: TGTGCCAGCAGCCCCCGGTTCTCTGGAAACACCATATATTTT.

Remarks on this clone: The same CDR3 is also encoded by other DNA sequences in this sample. The chain uses TRBV5-4 and TRBJ2-5, with 7 bases that match TRBD1. The germline V gene encodes CDR1 SGHNT and CDR2 YYREEE (reference sequence). V shed 5 bases, J shed 5 bases, and the junction held 9 bases outside the gene matches. CDR3 length: 14 residues. CDR3 DNA sequence: TGTGCCAGCAGTTTAGGGGGCGTTCGGGAGACCCAGTACTTC. Translating gives CASSLGGVRETQYF.